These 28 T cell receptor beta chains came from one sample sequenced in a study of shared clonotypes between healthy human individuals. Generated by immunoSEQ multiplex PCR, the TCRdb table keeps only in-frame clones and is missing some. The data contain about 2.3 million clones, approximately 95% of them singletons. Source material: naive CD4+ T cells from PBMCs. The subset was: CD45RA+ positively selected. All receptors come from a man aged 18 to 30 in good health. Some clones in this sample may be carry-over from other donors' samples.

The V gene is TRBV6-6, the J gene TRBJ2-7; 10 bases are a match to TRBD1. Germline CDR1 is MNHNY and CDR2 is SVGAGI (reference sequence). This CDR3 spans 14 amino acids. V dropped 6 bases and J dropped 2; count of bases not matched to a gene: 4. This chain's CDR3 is CASSLGQGAYEQYF. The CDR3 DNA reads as TGTGCCAGCAGCCTTGGACAGGGGGCCTACGAGCAGTACTTC.

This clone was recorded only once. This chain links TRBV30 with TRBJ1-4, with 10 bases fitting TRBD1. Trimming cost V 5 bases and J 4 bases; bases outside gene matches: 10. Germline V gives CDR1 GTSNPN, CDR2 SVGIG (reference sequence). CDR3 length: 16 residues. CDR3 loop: CAWEPGQGIFNEKLFF. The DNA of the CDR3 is TGTGCCTGGGAACCGGGACAGGGGATCTTTAATGAAAAACTGTTTTTT.

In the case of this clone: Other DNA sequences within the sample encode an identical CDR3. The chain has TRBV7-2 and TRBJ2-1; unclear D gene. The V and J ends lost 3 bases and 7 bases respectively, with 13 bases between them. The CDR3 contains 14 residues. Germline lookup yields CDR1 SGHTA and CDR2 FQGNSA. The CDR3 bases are TGTGCCAGCAGCTTGAATAGGGCTGGGAATGAGCAGTTCTTC. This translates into CASSLNRAGNEQFF.

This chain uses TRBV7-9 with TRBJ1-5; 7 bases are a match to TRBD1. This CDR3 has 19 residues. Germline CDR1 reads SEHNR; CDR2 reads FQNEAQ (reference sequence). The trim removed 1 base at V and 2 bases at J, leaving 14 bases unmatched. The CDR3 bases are TGTGCCAGCAGCTTAGGGCTACAGGGGTCCGAGGTCGGCAATCAGCCCCAGCATTTT. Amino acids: CASSLGLQGSEVGNQPQHF.

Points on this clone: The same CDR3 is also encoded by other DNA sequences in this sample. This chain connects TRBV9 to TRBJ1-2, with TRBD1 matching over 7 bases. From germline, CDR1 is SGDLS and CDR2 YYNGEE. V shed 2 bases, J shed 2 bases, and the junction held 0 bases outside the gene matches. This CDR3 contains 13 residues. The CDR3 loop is CASSVTGNYGYTF. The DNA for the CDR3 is TGTGCCAGCAGCGTGACAGGGAACTATGGCTACACCTTC.

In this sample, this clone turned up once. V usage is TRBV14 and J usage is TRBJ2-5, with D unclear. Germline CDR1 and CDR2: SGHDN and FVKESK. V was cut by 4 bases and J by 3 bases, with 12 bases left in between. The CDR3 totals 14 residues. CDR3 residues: CASSPLGWEETQYF. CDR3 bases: TGTGCCAGCAGCCCTCTTGGGTGGGAAGAGACCCAGTACTTC. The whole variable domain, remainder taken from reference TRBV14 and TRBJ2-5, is EAGVTQFPSHSVIEKGQTVTLRCDPISGHDNLYWYRRVMGKEIKFLLHFVKESKQDESGMPNNRFLAERTGGTYSTLKVQPAELEDSGVYFCASSPLGWEETQYFGPGTRLLVL.

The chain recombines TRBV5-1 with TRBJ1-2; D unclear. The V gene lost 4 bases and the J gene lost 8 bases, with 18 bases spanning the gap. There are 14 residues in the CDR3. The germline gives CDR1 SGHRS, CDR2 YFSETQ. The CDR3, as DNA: TGCGCCAGCAGCGAACACGGACTCAGCGTGGGCTACACCTTC. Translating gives CASSEHGLSVGYTF.

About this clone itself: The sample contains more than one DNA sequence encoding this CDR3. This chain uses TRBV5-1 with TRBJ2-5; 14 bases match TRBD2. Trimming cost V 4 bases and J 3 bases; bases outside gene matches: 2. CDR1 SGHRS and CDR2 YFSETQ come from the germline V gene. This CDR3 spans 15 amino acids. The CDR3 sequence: CASSPGLAGEETQYF. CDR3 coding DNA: TGCGCCAGCAGCCCGGGACTAGCGGGAGAAGAGACCCAGTACTTC.

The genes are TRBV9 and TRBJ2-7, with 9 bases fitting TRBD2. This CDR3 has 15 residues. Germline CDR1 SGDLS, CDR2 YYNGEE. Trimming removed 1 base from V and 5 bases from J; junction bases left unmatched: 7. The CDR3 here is CASSVSLAGTNEQYF. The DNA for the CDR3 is TGTGCCAGCAGCGTAAGCCTAGCGGGAACCAACGAGCAGTACTTC.

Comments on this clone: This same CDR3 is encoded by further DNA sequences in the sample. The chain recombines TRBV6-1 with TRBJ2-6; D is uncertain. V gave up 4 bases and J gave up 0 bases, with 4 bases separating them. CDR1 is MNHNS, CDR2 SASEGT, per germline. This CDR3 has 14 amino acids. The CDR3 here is CASSAYSGANVLTF. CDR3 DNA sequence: TGTGCCAGCAGTGCTTACTCTGGGGCCAACGTCCTGACTTTC.

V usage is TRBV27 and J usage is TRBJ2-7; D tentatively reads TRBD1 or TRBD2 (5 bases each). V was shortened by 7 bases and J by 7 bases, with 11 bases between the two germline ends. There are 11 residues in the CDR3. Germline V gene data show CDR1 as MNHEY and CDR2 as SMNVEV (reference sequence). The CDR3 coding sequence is TGTGCCAGCAAGAGGGGTGGGGAGCAGTACTTC. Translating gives CASKRGGEQYF.

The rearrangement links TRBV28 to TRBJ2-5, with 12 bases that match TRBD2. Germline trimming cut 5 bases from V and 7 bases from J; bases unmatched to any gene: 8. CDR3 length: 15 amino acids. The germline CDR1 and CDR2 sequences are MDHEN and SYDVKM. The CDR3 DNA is TGTGCCAGCAGTCAAAGGACTAGCGGGATCGGGACCCAGTACTTC. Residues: CASSQRTSGIGTQYF.

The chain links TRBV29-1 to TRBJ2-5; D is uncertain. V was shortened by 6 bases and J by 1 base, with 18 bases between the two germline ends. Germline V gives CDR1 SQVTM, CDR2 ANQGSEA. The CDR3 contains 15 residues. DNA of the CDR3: TGCAGCGTGGGCACTATACAAAACCCCCAAGAGACCCAGTACTTC. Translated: CSVGTIQNPQETQYF.

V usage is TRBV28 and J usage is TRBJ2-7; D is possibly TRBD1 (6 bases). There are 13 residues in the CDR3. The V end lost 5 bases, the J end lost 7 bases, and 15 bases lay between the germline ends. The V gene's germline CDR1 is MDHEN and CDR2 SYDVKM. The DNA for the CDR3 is TGTGCCAGCAGTACTTACAGGGTCAGGGAGCAGTACTTC. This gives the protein CASSTYRVREQYF.

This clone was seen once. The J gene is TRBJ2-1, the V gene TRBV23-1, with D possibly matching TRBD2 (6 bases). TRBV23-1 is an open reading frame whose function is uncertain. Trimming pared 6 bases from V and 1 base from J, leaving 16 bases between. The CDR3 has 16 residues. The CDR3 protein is CASSPYPGRSYNEQFF. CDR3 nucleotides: TGCGCCAGCAGCCCATACCCAGGGAGGTCCTACAATGAGCAGTTCTTC.

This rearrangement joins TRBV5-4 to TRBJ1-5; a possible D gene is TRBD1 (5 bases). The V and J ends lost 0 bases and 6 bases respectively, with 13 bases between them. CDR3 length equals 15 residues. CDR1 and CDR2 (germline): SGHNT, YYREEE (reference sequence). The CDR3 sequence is CASSLDPGQGQPQHF. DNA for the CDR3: TGTGCCAGCAGCTTGGACCCAGGGCAGGGTCAGCCCCAGCATTTT.

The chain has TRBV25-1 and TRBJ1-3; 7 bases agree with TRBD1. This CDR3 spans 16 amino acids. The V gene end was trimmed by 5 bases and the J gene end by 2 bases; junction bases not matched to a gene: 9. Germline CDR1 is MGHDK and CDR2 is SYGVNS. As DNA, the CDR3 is TGTGCCAGCAGTAGTCCAGGGGGTAAAGCTGGAAACACCATATATTTT. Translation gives CASSSPGGKAGNTIYF.

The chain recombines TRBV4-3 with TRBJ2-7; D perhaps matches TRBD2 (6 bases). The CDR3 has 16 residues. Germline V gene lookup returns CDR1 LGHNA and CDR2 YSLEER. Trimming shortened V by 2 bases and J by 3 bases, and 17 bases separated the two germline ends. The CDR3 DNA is TGCGCCAGCAGCCAAACCATTGATCGGGGGATCTACGAGCAGTACTTC. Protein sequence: CASSQTIDRGIYEQYF.

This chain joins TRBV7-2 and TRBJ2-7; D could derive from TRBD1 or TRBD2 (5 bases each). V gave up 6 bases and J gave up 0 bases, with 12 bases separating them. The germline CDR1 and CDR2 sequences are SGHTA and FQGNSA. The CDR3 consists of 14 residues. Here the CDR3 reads CASRPSGTSYEQYF. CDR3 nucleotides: TGTGCCAGCAGGCCTTCCGGGACCTCCTACGAGCAGTACTTC.

CDR3 nucleotides: TGTGCCAGCAGCCCGGGTGGTGGGGGACAGATATACACCGGGGAGCTGTTTTTT. Residues: CASSPGGGGQIYTGELFF. The rearrangement uses TRBV5-4 and TRBJ2-2, with 7 bases aligning to TRBD1. The CDR3 is 18 residues long. CDR1 is SGHNT and CDR2 is YYREEE in the germline V gene (reference sequence). V lost 4 bases, J lost 3 bases, and 15 bases stayed unmatched.

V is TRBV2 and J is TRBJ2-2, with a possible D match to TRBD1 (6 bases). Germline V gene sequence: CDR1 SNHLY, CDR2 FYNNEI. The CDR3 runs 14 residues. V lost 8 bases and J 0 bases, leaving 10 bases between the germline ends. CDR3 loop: CASRTDSNTGELFF. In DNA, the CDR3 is TGTGCCAGCCGGACAGACTCGAACACCGGGGAGCTGTTTTTT.

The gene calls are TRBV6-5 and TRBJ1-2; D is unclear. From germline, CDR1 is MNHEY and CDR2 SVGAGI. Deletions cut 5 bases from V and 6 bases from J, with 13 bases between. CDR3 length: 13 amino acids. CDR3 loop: CASSPNGKNGYTF. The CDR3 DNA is TGTGCCAGCAGTCCTAACGGGAAAAATGGCTACACCTTC.

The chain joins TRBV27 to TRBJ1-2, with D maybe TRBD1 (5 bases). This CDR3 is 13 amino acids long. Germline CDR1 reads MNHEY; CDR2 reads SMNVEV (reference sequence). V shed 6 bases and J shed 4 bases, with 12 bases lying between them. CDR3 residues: CASSRDGVYGYTF. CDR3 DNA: TGTGCCAGCAGCAGGGACGGTGTCTATGGCTACACCTTC.

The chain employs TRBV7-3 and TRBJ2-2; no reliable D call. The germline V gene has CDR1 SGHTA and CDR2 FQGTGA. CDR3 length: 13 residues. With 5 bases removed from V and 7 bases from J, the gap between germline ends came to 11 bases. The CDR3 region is CASSPTYGGELFF. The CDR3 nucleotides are TGTGCCAGCAGCCCCACGTATGGCGGGGAGCTGTTTTTT.

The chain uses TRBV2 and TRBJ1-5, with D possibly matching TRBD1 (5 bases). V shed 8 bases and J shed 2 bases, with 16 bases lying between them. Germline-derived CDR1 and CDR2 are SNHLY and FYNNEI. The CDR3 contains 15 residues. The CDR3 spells CASCRGETGNQPQHF. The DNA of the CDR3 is TGTGCCAGCTGCCGGGGGGAAACGGGCAATCAGCCCCAGCATTTT.

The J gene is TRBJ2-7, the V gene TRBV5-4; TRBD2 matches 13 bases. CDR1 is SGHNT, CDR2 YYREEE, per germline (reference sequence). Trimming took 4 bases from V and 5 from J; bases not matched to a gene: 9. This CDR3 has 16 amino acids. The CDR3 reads CASSEGLAGNGDEQYF. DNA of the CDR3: TGTGCCAGCAGCGAGGGACTAGCGGGAAATGGCGACGAGCAGTACTTC.

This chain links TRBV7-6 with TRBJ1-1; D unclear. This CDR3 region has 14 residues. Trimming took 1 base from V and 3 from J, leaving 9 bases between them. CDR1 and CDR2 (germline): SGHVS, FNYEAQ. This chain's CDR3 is CASSLVFGYTEAFF. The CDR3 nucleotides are TGTGCCAGCAGCTTAGTTTTCGGATACACTGAAGCTTTCTTT.

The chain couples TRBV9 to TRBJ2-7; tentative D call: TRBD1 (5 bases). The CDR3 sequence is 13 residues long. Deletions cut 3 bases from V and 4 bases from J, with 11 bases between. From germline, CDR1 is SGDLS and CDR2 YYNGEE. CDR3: CASSAPDSYEQYF. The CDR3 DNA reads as TGTGCCAGCAGCGCGCCTGACAGTTACGAGCAGTACTTC.